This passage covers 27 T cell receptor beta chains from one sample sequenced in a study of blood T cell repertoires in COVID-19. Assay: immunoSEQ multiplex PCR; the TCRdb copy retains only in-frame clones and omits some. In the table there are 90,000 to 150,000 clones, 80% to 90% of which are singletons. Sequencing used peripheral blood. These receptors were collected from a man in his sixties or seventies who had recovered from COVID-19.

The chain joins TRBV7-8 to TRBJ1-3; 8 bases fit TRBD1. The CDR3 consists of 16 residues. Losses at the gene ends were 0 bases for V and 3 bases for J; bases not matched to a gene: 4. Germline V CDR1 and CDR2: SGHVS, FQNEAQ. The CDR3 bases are TGTGCCAGCAGCTTAGCGCGAGGACAGGGTGGAAACACCATATATTTT. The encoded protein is CASSLARGQGGNTIYF.

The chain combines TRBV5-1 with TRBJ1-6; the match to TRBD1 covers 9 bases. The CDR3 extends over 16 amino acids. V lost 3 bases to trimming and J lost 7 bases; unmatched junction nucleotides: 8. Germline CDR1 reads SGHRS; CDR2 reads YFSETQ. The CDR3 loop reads CASSSGDRVENSPLHF. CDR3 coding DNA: TGCGCCAGCAGCTCGGGGGACAGGGTAGAAAATTCACCCCTCCACTTT.

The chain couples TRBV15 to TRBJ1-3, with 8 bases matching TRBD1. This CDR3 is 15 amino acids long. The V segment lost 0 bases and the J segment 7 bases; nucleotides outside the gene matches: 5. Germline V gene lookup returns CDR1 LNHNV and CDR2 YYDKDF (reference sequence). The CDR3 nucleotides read TGTGCCACCAGCAGAGATCCCCGACAGGGGAACACCATATATTTT. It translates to CATSRDPRQGNTIYF. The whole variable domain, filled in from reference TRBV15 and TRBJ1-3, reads DAMVIQNPRYQVTQFGKPVTLSCSQTLNHNVMYWYQQKSSQAPKLLFHYYDKDFNNEADTPDNFQSRRPNTSFCFLDIRSPGLGDTAMYLCATSRDPRQGNTIYFGEGSWLTVV.

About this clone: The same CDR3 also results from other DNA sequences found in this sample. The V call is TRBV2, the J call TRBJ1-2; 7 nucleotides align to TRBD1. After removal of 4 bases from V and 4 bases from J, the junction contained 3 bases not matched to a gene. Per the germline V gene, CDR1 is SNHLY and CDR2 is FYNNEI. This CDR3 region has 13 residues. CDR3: CASSAGGSYGYTF. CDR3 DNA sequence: TGTGCCAGCAGTGCAGGGGGATCCTATGGCTACACCTTC.

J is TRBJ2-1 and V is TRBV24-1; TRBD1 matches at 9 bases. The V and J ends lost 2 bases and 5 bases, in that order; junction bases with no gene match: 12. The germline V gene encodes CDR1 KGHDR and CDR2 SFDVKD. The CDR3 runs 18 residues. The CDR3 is CATSDWPGTGKSDNEQFF. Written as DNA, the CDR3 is TGTGCCACCAGTGATTGGCCGGGGACAGGGAAGAGCGACAATGAGCAGTTCTTC.

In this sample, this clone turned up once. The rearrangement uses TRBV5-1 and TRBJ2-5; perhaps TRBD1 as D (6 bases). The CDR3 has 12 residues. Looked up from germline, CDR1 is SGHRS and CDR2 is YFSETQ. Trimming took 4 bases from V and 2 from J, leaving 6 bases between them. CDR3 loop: CASSDRQETQYF. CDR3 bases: TGCGCCAGCAGCGACAGGCAAGAGACCCAGTACTTC.

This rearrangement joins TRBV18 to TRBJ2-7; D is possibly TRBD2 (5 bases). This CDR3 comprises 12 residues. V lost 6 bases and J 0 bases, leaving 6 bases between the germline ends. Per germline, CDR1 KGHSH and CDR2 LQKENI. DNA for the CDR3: TGTGCCAGCTCTCGGGACTCCTACGAGCAGTACTTC. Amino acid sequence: CASSRDSYEQYF.

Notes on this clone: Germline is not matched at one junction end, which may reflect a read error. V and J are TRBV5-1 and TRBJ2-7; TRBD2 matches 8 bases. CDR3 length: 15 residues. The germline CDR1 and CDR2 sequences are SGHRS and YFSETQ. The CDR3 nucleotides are TGCGCCAGCAGCTCGGCGGGGGGCGGCTCCCACGAGCAGTACTTC. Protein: CASSSAGGGSHEQYF.

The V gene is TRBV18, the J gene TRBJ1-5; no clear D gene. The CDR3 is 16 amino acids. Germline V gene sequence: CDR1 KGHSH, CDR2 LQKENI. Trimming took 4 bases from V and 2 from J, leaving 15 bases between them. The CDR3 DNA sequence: TGTGCCAGCTCACGGACGGGGTCTCCCGGCAATCAGCCCCAGCATTTT. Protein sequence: CASSRTGSPGNQPQHF.

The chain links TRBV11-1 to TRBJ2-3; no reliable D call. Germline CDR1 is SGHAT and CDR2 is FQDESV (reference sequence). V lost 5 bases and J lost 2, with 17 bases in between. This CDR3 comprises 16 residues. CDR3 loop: CASSVSRLRYTDTQYF. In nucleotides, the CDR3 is TGTGCCAGCAGCGTAAGCCGTCTCAGGTACACAGATACGCAGTATTTT.

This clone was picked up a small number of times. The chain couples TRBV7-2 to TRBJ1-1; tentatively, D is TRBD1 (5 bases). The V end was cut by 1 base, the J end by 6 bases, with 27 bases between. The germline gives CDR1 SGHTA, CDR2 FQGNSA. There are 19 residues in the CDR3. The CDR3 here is CASSLVIGPTMGGSAEAFF. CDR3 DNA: TGTGCCAGCAGCTTAGTCATTGGGCCCACGATGGGGGGGTCTGCTGAAGCTTTCTTT.

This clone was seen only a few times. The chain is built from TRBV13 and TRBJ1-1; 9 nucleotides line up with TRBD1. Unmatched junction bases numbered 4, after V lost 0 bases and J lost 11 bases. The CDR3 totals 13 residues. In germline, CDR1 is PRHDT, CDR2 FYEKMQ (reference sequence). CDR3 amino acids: CASSLGTGGRAFF. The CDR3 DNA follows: TGTGCCAGCAGCTTAGGGACAGGGGGGAGGGCTTTCTTT.

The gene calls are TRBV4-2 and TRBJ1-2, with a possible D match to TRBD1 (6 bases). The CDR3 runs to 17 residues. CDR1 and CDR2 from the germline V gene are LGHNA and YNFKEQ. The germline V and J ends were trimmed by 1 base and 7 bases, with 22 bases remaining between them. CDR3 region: CASSQVGALQVGGGYTF. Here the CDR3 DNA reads TGTGCCAGCAGCCAAGTAGGGGCCCTTCAGGTAGGGGGTGGCTACACCTTC.

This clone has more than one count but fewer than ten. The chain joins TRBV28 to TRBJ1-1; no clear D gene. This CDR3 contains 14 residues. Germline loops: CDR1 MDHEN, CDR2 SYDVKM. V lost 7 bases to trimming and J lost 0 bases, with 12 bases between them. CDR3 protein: CASNRGVMNTEAFF. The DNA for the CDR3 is TGTGCCAGCAATCGGGGTGTAATGAACACTGAAGCTTTCTTT.

In nucleotides, the CDR3 is TGCGCCAGCAGCTACCAGGGGGGATCGAACACCGGGGAGCTGTTTTTT. Translation: CASSYQGGSNTGELFF. This sequence joins TRBV4-1 and TRBJ2-2; D may be TRBD1 (7 bases). Per the germline V gene, CDR1 is MGHRA and CDR2 is YSYEKL. Trimming shortened V by 5 bases and J by 0 bases, and 13 bases separated the two germline ends. This CDR3 contains 16 residues.

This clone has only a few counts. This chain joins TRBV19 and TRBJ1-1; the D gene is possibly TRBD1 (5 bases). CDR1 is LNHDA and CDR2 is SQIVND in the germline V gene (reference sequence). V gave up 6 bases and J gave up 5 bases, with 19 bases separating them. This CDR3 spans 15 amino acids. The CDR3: CASRGGRTLRTEAFF. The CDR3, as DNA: TGTGCCAGTAGGGGGGGACGAACTCTAAGGACTGAAGCTTTCTTT.

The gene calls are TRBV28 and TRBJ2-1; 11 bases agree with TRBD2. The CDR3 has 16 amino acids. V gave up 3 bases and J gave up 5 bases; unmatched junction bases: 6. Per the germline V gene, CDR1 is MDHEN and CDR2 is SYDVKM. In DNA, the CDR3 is TGTGCCAGCAGTTTCTTGGGACTAGCGGAAAACAATGAGCAGTTCTTC. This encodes CASSFLGLAENNEQFF.

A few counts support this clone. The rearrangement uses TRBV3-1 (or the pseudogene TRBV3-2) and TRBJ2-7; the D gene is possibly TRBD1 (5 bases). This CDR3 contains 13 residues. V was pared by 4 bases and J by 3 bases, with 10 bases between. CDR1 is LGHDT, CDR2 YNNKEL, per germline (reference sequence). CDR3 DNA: TGTGCCAGCAGCCTTCTAACAGGCTACGAGCAGTACTTC. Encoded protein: CASSLLTGYEQYF.

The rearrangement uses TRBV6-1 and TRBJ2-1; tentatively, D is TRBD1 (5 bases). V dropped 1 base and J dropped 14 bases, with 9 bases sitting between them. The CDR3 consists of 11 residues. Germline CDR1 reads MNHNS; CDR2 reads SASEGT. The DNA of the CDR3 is TGTGCCAGCAGTGAAGGGGTGACAGAGTTCTTC. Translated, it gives CASSEGVTEFF.

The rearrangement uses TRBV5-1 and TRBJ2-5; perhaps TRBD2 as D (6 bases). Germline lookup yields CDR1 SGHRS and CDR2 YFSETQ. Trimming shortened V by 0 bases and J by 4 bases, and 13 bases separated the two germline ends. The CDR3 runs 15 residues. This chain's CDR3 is CASSLGRGGGETQYF. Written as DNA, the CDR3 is TGCGCCAGCAGCTTGGGGCGGGGTGGTGGAGAGACCCAGTACTTC.

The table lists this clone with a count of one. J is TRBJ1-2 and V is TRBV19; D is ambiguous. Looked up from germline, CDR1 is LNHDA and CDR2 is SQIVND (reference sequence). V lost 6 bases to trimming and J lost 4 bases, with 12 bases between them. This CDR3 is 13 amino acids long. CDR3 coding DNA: TGTGCCAGTAGCCCTCGGGGAAGCTATGGCTACACCTTC. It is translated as CASSPRGSYGYTF. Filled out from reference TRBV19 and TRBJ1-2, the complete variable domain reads DGGITQSPKYLFRKEGQNVTLSCEQNLNHDAMYWYRQDPGQGLRLIYYSQIVNDFQKGDIAEGYSVSREKKESFPLTVTSAQKNPTAFYLCASSPRGSYGYTFGSGTRLTVV.

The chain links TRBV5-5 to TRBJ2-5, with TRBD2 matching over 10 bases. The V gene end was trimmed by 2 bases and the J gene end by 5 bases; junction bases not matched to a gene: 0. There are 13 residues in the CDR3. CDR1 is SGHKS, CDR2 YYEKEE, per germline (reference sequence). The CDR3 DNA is TGTGCCAGCAGCTTTAGCGGGGGGGAGACCCAGTACTTC. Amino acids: CASSFSGGETQYF. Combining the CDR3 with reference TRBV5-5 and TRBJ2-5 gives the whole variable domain DAGVTQSPTHLIKTRGQQVTLRCSPISGHKSVSWYQQVLGQGPQFIFQYYEKEERGRGNFPDRFSARQFPNYSSELNVNALLLGDSALYLCASSFSGGETQYFGPGTRLLVL.

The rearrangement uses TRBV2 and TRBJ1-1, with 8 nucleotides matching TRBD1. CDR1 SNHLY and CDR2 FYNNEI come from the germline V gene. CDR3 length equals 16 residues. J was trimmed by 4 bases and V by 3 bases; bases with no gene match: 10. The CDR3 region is CASSEDREVYFTEAFF. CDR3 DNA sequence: TGTGCCAGCAGTGAGGACAGGGAGGTCTATTTCACTGAAGCTTTCTTT.

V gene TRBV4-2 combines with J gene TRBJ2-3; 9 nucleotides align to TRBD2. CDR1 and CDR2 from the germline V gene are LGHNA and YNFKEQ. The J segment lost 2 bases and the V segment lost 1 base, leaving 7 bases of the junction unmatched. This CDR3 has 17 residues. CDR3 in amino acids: CASSQVGSGGYTDTQYF. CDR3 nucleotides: TGTGCCAGCAGCCAAGTAGGGAGCGGGGGGTACACAGATACGCAGTATTTT.

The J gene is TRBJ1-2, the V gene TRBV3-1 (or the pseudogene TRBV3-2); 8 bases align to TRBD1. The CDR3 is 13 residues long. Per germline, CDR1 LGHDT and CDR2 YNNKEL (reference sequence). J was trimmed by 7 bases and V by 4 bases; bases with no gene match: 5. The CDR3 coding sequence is TGTGCCAGCAGCCCCAGGGGGCGCGGTGGCTACACCTTC. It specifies CASSPRGRGGYTF.

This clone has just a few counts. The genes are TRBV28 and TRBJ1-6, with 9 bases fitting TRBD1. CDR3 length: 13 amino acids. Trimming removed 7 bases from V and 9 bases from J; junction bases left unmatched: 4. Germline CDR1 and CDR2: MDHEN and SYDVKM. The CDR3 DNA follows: TGTGCCAGCACGGGACAGGGTTCTTCACCCCTCCACTTT. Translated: CASTGQGSSPLHF.

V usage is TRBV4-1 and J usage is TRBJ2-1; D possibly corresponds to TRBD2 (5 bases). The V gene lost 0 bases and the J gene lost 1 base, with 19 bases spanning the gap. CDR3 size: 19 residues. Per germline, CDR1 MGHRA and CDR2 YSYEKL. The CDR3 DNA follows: TGCGCCAGCAGCCAAGATGGAAGTATAGCCACGGGGTCCTACAATGAGCAGTTCTTC. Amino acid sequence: CASSQDGSIATGSYNEQFF.